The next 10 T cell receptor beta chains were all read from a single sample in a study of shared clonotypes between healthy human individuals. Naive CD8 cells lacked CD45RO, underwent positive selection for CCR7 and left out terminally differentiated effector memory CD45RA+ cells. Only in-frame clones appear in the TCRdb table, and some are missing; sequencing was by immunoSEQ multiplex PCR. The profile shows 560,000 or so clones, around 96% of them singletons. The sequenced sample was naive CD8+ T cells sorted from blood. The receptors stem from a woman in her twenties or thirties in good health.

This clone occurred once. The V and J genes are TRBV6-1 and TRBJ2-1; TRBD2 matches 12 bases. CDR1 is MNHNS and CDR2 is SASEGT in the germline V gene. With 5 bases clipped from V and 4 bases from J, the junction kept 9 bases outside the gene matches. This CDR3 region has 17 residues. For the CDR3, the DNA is TGTGCCAGCAGTAAAGGTGGACTAGCGGGGCCATACAATGAGCAGTTCTTC. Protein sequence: CASSKGGLAGPYNEQFF.

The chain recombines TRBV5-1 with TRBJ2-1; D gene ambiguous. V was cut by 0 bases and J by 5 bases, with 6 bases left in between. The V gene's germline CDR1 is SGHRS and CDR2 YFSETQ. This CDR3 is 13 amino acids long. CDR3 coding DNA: TGCGCCAGCAGCTTGGAGCAGAACAATGAGCAGTTCTTC. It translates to CASSLEQNNEQFF.

The CDR3 sequence: CASSIDREGLGQPQHF. The CDR3 nucleotides read TGTGCCAGTAGTATAGATCGCGAAGGGTTGGGCCAGCCCCAGCATTTT. The rearrangement uses TRBV19 and TRBJ1-5; D is undetermined. Trimming took 0 bases from V and 7 from J, leaving 16 bases between them. Germline values: CDR1 LNHDA, CDR2 SQIVND (reference sequence). The CDR3 consists of 16 residues.

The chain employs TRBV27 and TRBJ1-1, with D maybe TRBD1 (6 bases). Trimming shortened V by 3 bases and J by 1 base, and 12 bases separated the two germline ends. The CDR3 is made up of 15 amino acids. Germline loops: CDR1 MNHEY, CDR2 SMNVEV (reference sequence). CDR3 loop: CASSLSVRGNTEAFF. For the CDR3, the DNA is TGTGCCAGCAGTTTGAGTGTCAGGGGGAACACTGAAGCTTTCTTT.

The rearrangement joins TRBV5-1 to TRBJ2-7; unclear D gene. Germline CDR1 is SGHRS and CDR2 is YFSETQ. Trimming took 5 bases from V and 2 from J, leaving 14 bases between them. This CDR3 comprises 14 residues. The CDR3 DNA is TGCGCCAGCAGAGACTCGGCCTCCACCTACGAGCAGTACTTC. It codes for CASRDSASTYEQYF.

The CDR3 sequence is CASSPTSLGANEQFF. Here the CDR3 DNA reads TGCGCCAGCAGCCCCACCTCCCTCGGGGCCAATGAGCAGTTCTTC. This chain joins TRBV4-1 and TRBJ2-1; the D gene could be TRBD1 or TRBD2 (5 bases each). V was clipped by 4 bases and J by 6 bases, with 16 bases between them. CDR3 length: 15 residues. CDR1 is MGHRA, CDR2 YSYEKL, per germline.

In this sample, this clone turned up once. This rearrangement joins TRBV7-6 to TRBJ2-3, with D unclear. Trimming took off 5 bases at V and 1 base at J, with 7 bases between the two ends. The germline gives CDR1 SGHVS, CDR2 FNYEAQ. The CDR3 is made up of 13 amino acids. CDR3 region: CASSRGRTDTQYF. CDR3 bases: TGTGCCAGCAGCCGCGGACGCACAGATACGCAGTATTTT.

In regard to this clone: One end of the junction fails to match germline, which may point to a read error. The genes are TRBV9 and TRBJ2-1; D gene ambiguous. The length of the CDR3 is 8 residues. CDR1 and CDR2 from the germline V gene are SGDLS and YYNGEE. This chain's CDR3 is CASSPSIF. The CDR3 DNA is TGTGCCAGCAGCCCCAGTATCTTC. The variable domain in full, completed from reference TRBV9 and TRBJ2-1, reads DSGVTQTPKHLITATGQRVTLRCSPRSGDLSVYWYQQSLDQGLQFLIQYYNGEERAKGNILERFSAQQFPDLHSELNLSSLELGDSALYFCASSPSIFGPGTRLTVL.

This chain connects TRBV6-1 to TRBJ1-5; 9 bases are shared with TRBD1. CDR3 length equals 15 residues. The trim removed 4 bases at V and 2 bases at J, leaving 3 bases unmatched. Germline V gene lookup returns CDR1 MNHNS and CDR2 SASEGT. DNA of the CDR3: TGTGCCAGCAGTGCGGGACAGGGTCGCAATCAGCCCCAGCATTTT. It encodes CASSAGQGRNQPQHF.

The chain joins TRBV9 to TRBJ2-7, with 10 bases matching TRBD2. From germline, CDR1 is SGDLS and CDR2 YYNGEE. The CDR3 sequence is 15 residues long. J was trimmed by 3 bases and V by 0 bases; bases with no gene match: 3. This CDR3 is CASSVAGTSDYEQYF. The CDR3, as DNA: TGTGCCAGCAGCGTAGCTGGGACTAGCGACTACGAGCAGTACTTC.